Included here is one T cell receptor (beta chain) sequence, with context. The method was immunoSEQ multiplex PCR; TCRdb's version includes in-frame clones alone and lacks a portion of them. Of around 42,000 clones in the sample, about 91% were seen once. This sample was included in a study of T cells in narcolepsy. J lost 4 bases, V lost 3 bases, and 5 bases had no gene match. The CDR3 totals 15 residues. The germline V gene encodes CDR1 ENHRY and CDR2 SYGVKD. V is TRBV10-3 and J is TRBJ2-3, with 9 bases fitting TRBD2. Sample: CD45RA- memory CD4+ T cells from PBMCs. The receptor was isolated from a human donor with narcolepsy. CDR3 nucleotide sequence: TGTGCCATCAGTGATCGCGGGGGGGCGGCAGATACGCAGTATTTT. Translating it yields CAISDRGGAADTQYF.